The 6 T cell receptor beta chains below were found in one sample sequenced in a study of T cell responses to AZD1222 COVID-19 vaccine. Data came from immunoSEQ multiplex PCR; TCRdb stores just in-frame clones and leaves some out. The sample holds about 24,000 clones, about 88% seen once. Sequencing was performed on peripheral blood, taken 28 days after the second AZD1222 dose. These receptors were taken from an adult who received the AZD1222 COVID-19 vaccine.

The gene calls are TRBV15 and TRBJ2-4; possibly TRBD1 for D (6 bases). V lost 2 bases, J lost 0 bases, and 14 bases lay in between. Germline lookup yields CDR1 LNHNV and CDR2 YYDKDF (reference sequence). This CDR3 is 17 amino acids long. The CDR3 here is CATSRQGQYLAKNIQYF. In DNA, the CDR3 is TGTGCCACCAGCAGACAAGGACAGTACTTAGCCAAAAACATTCAGTACTTC. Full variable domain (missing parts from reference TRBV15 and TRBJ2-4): DAMVIQNPRYQVTQFGKPVTLSCSQTLNHNVMYWYQQKSSQAPKLLFHYYDKDFNNEADTPDNFQSRRPNTSFCFLDIRSPGLGDTAMYLCATSRQGQYLAKNIQYFGAGTRLSVL.

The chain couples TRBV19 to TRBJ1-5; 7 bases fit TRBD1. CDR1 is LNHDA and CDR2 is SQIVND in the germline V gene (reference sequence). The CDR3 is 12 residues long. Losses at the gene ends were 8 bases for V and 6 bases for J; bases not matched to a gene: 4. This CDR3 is CASCNRGQPQHF. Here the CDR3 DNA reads TGTGCCAGTTGTAACAGGGGTCAGCCCCAGCATTTT. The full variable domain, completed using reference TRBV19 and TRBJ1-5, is DGGITQSPKYLFRKEGQNVTLSCEQNLNHDAMYWYRQDPGQGLRLIYYSQIVNDFQKGDIAEGYSVSREKKESFPLTVTSAQKNPTAFYLCASCNRGQPQHFGDGTRLSIL.

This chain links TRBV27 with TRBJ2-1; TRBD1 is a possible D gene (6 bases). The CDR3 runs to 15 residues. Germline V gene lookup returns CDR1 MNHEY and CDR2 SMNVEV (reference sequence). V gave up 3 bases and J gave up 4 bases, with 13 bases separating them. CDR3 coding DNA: TGTGCCAGCAGTTTCAGGGACACGCGATACAATGAGCAGTTCTTC. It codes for CASSFRDTRYNEQFF.

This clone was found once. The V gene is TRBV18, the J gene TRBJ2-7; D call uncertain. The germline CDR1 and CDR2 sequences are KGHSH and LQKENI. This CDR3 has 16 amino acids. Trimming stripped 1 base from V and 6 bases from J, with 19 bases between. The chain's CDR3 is CASSPRFEGAPSEQYF. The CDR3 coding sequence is TGTGCCAGCTCACCACGGTTCGAAGGCGCCCCCTCCGAGCAGTACTTC.

The CDR3 sequence is CASSYAPLAGGYNEQFF. The CDR3 bases are TGTGCCAGCAGTTACGCCCCCCTAGCGGGGGGGTACAATGAGCAGTTCTTC. The chain couples TRBV6-2 or TRBV6-3 to TRBJ2-1; 12 positions agree with TRBD2. The germline gives CDR1 MNHEY, CDR2 SVGEGT. The CDR3 covers 17 residues. V lost 2 bases and J lost 4; bases outside the gene matches: 6.

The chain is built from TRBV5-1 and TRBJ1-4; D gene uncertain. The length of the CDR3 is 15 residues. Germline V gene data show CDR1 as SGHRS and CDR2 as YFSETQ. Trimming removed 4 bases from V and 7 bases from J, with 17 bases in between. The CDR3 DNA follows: TGCGCCAGCAGCCCGGCGGCAGCCCAAACTGAAAAACTGTTTTTT. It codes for CASSPAAAQTEKLFF.